This T cell receptor (beta chain) was documented in a study of cytomegalovirus exposure and HLA in healthy donors (dated by TCRdb to about 2017). Regarding the study in general: An earlier analysis of a few hundred of the donors reported about 280 Gb of sequence data and 117 million unique TCR beta sequences obtained from around 180 million T cells. An early release covering roughly 580 HLA-typed donors comprised approximately 290 gigabases of sequencing data and some 79 million unique TCR sequences. The genetic ancestry cluster associated with self-reported Caucasian donors included roughly four fifths of the 300 to 450 genotyped donors. The study was designed to test whether signatures of past pathogen exposure could be identified by cataloging public T cell receptors. Using immunosequencing, the study profiled T cell repertoires from fewer than 850 subjects and related those repertoires to cytomegalovirus serostatus. In addition to the first cohort of 500 to 850 subjects, a separate validation cohort of approximately 130 different subjects was used. High-throughput TCR immunosequencing, statistical association of individual TCRs with disease status, and machine learning were combined to predict cytomegalovirus infection status. A later analysis re-analyzed previously published TCR beta repertoires from roughly 630 donors and added high-resolution HLA genotyping to study TCR occurrence patterns. Rather than drawing on any new phenotypic data, the later analysis identified candidate immune exposures from TCR beta sequences and the way those sequences occurred across donors. An earlier analysis of 587 of the donors used high-throughput TCR beta sequencing to judge whether each TCR beta V gene segment behaved as functional or pseudogenic. Alongside the repertoire data, information on donor age, sex, ethnicity and CMV serostatus was compiled. Genome-wide SNP genotypes for about 60% of the roughly 700 donors were used in a later genetic analysis, which treated that subset as a discovery cohort. All discovery cohort repertoires had been generated on a single sequencing platform. Both class I and class II loci were covered by HLA typing, at four-digit resolution. The number of typed donors differed by locus: roughly 620-640 for A, B, C, DRB1 and DQB1; some 540 for DQA1; around 610 for DPA1; and some 470 for DPB1. Because of strong linkage in the cohort, five DR-DQ haplotypes were treated as single units for association and clustering. Among some 410 genotyped donors of the cohort, an average of around 240,000 unique TCR beta nucleotide sequences were sequenced per donor, roughly a sixth of them non-productive.

What the study reported, not specific to this receptor: Specific HLA alleles were associated with some 15,000 TCR beta sequences at a false discovery rate of 0.05 in a later analysis. Because counts were too low, 15 to 20 rarely observed V segments, including chromosome 9 orphons, were excluded from the earlier analysis of 587 of the donors. Most TCR sequences were observed very rarely across donors, whereas some public TCRs were present in many individuals. Because HLA typing was unavailable for some donors at each locus, only the typed subset was used in association tests. Three of the identified cytomegalovirus-associated TCR beta chains were confirmed in vitro to be specific for cytomegalovirus antigens. In a later genetic analysis, a missense DCLRE1C variant was associated with V-gene and J-gene trimming of TCR beta chains, and the association was replicated in an independent cohort. The classifier was reported to diagnose cytomegalovirus status with high specificity and sensitivity in both the original cohort and the validation cohort. The only immune exposure information available for the cohort was CMV serostatus. A further reported finding was that TCR beta sequences accurately predicted the HLA-A and HLA-B alleles for most subjects in the first cohort. According to the authors, the approach could potentially be generalized to other disease states and immunological phenotypes. Broadly in line with IMGT annotations, most TCR beta V segments showed up in productive rearrangements about 87% or about 30% of the time in an earlier analysis of several hundred of the donors. This cohort had only TCR beta chains sequenced, and the lack of alpha or paired-chain data limited which features could be detected. A later analysis found that most CMV-associated TCR beta chains appeared HLA-restricted, with HLA associations seemingly driven largely by CMV exposure. According to a later genetic analysis, donors in an Asian-associated ancestry cluster had fewer N-insertions in productive TCRs than the approximately 700-donor mean. A cluster of highly shared sequence variants was judged likely to represent a technical artifact of the sequencing pipeline. Compared with equally common non-associated chains, HLA-associated TCR beta chains in a later analysis were more clonally expanded and had lower generation probabilities. In a later analysis, TCR association rates were found to vary across HLA loci, with the most associated TCRs seen for DRB1 alleles and the fewest for HLA-C alleles. A later analysis reported that several top co-occurrence clusters appeared linked to parvovirus B19, influenza, CMV and Epstein-Barr virus. When HLA alleles, especially DR and DQ, strongly co-occurred, attributing TCR associations to individual alleles was difficult. Linkage disequilibrium might explain the correlated functional status among segregating V segments, but an unknown experimental factor could not be ruled out. The study gave a list of 150 to 200 TCR beta chains associated with cytomegalovirus. The presence/absence analyses assumed that sequencing depth was roughly uniform across donors, and that assumption may not be true.

The cohort comprised around 700 healthy bone marrow donors. Cohort members were all nominally healthy when sampled, although unrecorded immune exposures were likely present. The donor tested CMV seronegative, placing the donor among the 300 to 400 seronegative members of the cohort. Each donor provided a peripheral blood sample, and peripheral blood mononuclear cells were used for TCR beta sequencing. The Qiagen DNeasy Blood Extraction Kit was used to extract genomic DNA from the blood cell samples. The library was built by means of the immunoSEQ multiplex PCR assay. For the multiplex PCR, a mixture combining 60 forward primers for TCR Vbeta segments and 13 reverse primers for TCR Jbeta segments was used. Amplification of the CDR3 region of rearranged TCR beta genes was performed with a multiplex PCR assay on genomic DNA. The Illumina HiSeq System was used to sequence the amplified TCR beta libraries as 87-base-pair reads. The paper's data handling went like this. A later analysis tallied roughly 78 million unique TCR beta chains across the approximately 670 repertoires, and some 12 million of those chains were shared by two or more donors. A nearest-neighbor algorithm error-corrected the raw reads and collapsed the reads into unique sequences, merging closely related sequences to remove PCR and sequencing errors. CDR3 sequences were aligned to IMGT reference sequences to assign V, D and J gene segments. For a sequence to be retained, at least a six-nucleotide match to both a V gene segment and a J gene segment was required. Rearrangements were classified as productive when the CDR3 lacked stop codons and remained in frame with V and J, and all other rearrangements were classified as non-productive. Following IMGT convention, CDR3 was defined as the stretch from the second conserved V-encoded cysteine up to the conserved J-encoded phenylalanine. In an earlier analysis of 587 of the donors, sequences lacking an unambiguous match to a single V gene segment were excluded. In an earlier analysis of some 590 of the donors, V segments were called functional above 56.7% productive rearrangements and were called segregating when the between-donor standard deviation exceeded 5%. A statistical classification framework was built for diagnosing cytomegalovirus status from the catalog of TCR beta chain sequences. In a later analysis, TCR nucleotide sequences were compared against IMGT/GENE-DB human TR gene sequences so that V and J genes could be assigned. In a later analysis, CDR3 sequences and most-parsimonious VDJ recombination scenarios were assigned using the TCRdist pipeline. In a later analysis, each TCR beta chain was defined by its CDR3 amino acid sequence together with its V-gene family, and reads lacking a unique V-gene family were excluded. As a way to deal with suspected cross-contamination and a sequencing artifact, a later analysis dropped 450 to 600 nucleotide sequences that were highly shared and had low generation probability. For each public chain, a later analysis derived a clonal expansion index from normalized ranks of inferred template counts within each repertoire. A later analysis computed generation probabilities with a VDJ recombination model fitted to out-of-frame rearrangements, and checked the results against IGoR. In a later analysis, TCR-TCR, TCR-HLA and TCR-CMV co-occurrence was scored with hypergeometric tests, and a repertoire-size bias correction was applied to TCR pairs. To estimate false discovery rates, a later analysis permuted the HLA or CMV assignments 20 times. A later analysis grouped co-occurring TCRs with DBSCAN, adding TCRdist sequence similarity when clustering within HLA-allele-positive subsets. Repertoires with fewer than 30,000 or more than 120,000 public chains, plus five repertoires with anomalous nucleotide sharing, were excluded from co-occurrence clustering. What TCRdb holds here is the immuneACCESS table cut down to in-frame rearrangements. Part of the clones is not present; checked against another copy, under half of the missing clones reflect an unresolved V gene, and the others are unexplained. The V and J calls and clone size come from that table; D and trimming were worked out from the DNA. In all, the sample holds approximately 110,000 clones, and 75% to 80% of those were seen once. Roughly 4% of the sample is taken by the ten largest.

Note on this clone: Its antigen is currently not known. Nothing much larger sits one base from this clone, and base qualities are not available.

Source material: PBMCs. The source is a man aged 40-50 years in good health and CMV-seronegative.

The DNA sequence is given as TGTGCCAGCAGCCGGATGACAGGGGCGGGAGAGACCCAGTACTTC. Its translation reads: CASSRMTGAGETQYF. Recombination linked TRBV14 to TRBJ2-5, with 8 bases in between that match TRBD1. The CDR3 goes from the cysteine to the phenylalanine over 15 residues. Of the read, only the CDR3 DNA is kept; its 45 bases are in frame from base 1. After removal of 4 bases from V and 4 bases from J, the junction retains 8 bases not matched to a gene. In the germline V gene, CDR1 corresponds to SGHDN and CDR2 to FVKESK.